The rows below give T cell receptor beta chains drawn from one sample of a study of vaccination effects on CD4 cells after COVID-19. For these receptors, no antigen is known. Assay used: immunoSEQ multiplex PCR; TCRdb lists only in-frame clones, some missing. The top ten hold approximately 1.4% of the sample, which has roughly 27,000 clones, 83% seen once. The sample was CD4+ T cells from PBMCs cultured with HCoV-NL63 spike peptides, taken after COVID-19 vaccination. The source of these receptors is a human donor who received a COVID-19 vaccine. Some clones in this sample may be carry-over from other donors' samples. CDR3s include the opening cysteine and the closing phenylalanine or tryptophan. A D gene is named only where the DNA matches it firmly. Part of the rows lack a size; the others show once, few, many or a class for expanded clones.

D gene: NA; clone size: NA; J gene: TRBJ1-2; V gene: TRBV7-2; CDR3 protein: CASSLDSSYGYTF; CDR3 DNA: TGTGCCAGCAGCTTAGACAGTTCCTATGGCTACACCTTC
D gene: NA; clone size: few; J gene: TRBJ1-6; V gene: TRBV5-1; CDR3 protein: CASSLTLGTLNSPLHF; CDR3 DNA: TGCGCCAGCAGCCTGACACTTGGGACATTGAATTCACCCCTCCACTTT
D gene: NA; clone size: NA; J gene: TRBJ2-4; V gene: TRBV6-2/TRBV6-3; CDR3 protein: CASSPGVGTKNIQYF; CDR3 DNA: TGTGCCAGCAGTCCCGGGGTGGGGACCAAAAACATTCAGTACTTC
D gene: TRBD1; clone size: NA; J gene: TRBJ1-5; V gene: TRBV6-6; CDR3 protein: CASTTGGHQPQHF; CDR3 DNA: TGTGCCAGCACTACAGGGGGCCATCAGCCCCAGCATTTT
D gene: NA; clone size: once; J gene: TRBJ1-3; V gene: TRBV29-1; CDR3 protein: CSVVSGGAGNTIYF; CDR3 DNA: TGCAGCGTTGTATCCGGGGGCGCTGGAAACACCATATATTTT
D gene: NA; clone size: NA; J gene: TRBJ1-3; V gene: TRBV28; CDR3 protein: CASRRSGQAISGNTIYF; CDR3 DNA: TGTGCCAGCAGACGTTCAGGTCAGGCGATCTCTGGAAACACCATATATTTT
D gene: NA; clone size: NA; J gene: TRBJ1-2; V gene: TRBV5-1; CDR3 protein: CASIPLPGEVDGYTF; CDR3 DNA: TGCGCCAGCATCCCCTTGCCAGGGGAAGTGGATGGCTACACCTTC
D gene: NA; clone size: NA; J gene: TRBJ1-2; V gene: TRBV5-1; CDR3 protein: CASSFDSNYGYTF; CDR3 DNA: TGCGCCAGCAGCTTCGACAGTAACTATGGCTACACCTTC
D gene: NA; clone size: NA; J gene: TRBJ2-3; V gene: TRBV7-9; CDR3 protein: CASSLVGDTQYF; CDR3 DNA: TGTGCCAGCAGCTTAGTAGGGGATACGCAGTATTTT
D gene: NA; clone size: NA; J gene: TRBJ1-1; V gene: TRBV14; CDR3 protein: CASSRTEGTEAFF; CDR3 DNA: TGTGCCAGCAGCCGGACGGAGGGGACTGAAGCTTTCTTT
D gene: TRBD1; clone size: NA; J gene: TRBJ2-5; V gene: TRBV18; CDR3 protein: CASSPTLVKGAGETQYF; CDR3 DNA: TGTGCCAGCTCACCGACTCTTGTAAAGGGGGCCGGGGAGACCCAGTACTTC
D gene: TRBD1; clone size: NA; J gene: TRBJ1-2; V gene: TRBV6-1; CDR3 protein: CASSELATGAGYGYTF; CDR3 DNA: TGTGCCAGCAGTGAACTGGCGACAGGGGCAGGCTATGGCTACACCTTC
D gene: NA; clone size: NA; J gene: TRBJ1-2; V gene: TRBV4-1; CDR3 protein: CASSRPGGNYGYTF; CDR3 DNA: TGCGCCAGCAGCCGACCGGGAGGGAACTATGGCTACACCTTC
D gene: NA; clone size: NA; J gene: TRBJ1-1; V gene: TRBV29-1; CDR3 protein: CSVYSTGIPEAFF; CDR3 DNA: TGCAGCGTTTATTCAACAGGGATTCCTGAAGCTTTCTTT
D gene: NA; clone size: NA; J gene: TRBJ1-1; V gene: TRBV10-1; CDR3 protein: CASSERRGTEAFF; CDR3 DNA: TGCGCCAGCAGTGAGAGGAGGGGAACTGAAGCTTTCTTT
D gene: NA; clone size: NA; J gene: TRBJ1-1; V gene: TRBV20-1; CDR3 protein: CSARGDTEAFF; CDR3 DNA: TGCAGTGCTAGGGGGGACACTGAAGCTTTCTTT
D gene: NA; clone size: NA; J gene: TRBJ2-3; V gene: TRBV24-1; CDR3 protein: CATSDFGETTDTQYF; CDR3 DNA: TGTGCCACCAGTGATTTTGGGGAAACCACAGATACGCAGTATTTT
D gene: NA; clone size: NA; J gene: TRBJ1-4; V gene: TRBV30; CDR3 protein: CAWSSAGTPNEKLFF; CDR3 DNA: TGTGCCTGGAGTTCCGCCGGGACACCGAATGAAAAACTGTTTTTT
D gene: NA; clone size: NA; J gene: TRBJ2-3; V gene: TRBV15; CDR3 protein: CATSLGQAPDTQYF; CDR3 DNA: TGTGCCACCAGCTTAGGCCAGGCTCCAGATACGCAGTATTTT
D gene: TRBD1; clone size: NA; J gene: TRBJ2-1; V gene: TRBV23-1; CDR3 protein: CASALENRDRVNEQFF; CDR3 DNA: TGCGCCAGCGCCCTCGAGAACCGGGACAGGGTAAATGAGCAGTTCTTC
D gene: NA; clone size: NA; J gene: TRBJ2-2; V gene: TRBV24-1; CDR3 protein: CATSDPGRSGELFF; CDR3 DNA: TGTGCCACCAGTGATCCAGGACGTTCCGGGGAGCTGTTTTTT
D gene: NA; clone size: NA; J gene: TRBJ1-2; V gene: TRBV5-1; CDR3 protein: CASSLREGGYGYTF; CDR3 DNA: TGCGCCAGCAGCTTGAGGGAAGGTGGCTATGGCTACACCTTC
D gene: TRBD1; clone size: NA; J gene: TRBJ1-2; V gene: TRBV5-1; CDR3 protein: CASSSTGNNYGYTF; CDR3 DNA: TGCGCCAGCAGCTCGACAGGGAACAACTATGGCTACACCTTC
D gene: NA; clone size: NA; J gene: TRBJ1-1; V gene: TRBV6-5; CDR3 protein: CASRQGMNTEAFF; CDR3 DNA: TGTGCCAGCAGGCAAGGTATGAACACTGAAGCTTTCTTT
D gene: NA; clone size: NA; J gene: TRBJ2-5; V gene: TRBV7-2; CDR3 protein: CASSLRERAETQYF; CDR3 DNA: TGTGCCAGCAGCCTCAGGGAGAGGGCAGAGACCCAGTACTTC
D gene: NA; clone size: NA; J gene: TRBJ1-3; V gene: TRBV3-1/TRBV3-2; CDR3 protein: CASSQVYSGNTIYF; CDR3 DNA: TGTGCCAGCAGCCAAGTCTACTCTGGAAACACCATATATTTT
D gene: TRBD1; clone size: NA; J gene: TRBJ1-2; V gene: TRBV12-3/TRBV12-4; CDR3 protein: CASSFDRVGGYTF; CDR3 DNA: TGTGCCAGCAGTTTTGACAGGGTGGGAGGCTACACCTTC
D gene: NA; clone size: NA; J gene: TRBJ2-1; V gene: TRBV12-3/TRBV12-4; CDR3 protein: CASSLGQGLFF; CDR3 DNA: TGTGCCAGCAGTTTAGGGCAGGGACTGTTCTTC
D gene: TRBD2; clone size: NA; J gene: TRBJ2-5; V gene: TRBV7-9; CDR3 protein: CASSISGGETQYF; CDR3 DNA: TGTGCCAGCAGCATTAGCGGGGGAGAGACCCAGTACTTC
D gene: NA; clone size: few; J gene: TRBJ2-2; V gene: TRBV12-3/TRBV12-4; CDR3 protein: CASSLLATGELFF; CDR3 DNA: TGTGCCAGCAGTTTACTCGCAACCGGGGAGCTGTTTTTT
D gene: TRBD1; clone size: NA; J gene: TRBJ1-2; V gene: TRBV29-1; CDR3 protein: CSVDATGTGNGYTF; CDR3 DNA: TGCAGCGTGGATGCAACCGGGACAGGGAATGGCTACACCTTC
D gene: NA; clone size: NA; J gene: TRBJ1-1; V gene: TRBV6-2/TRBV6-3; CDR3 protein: CASSYDGQTGPFF; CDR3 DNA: TGTGCCAGCAGTTACGACGGACAGACGGGTCCTTTCTTT
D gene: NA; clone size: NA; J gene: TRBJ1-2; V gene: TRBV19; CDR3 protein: CASSIVGTPTGGYTF; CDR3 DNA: TGTGCCAGTAGTATAGTGGGGACCCCGACGGGTGGCTACACCTTC
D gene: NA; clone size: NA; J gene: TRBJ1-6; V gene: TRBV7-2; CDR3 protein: CASSLYGSPLHF; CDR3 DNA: TGTGCCAGCAGCTTATACGGGTCACCCCTCCACTTT
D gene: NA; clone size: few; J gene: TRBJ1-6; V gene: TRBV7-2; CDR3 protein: CASSSGRTDRSPLHF; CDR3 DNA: TGTGCCAGCAGCAGCGGCCGGACGGATAGATCACCCCTCCACTTT
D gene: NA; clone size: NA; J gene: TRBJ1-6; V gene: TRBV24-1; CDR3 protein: CATALQGSSSPLHF; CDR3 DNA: TGTGCCACCGCTTTGCAGGGCAGTTCTTCACCCCTCCACTTT
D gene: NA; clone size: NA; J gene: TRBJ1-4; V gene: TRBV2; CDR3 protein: CASSEGEKLFF; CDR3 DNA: TGTGCCAGCAGTGAGGGTGAAAAACTGTTTTTT
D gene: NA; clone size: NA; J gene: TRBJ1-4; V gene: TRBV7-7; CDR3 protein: CASSLPPQHSPETNEKLFF; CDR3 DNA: TGTGCCAGCAGCTTACCCCCCCAACATTCCCCTGAGACTAATGAAAAACTGTTTTTT
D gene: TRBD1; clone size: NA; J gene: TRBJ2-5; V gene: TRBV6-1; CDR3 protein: CASSEDPGGTQYF; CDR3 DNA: TGTGCCAGCAGTGAAGACCCAGGGGGGACCCAGTACTTC
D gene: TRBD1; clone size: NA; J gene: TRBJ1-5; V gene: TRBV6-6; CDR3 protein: CASSYSGQANQPQHF; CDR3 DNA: TGTGCCAGCAGTTACTCCGGACAGGCTAATCAGCCCCAGCATTTT
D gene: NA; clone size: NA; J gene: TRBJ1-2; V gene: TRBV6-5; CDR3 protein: CASNGGTYGYTF; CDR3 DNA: TGTGCCAGCAACGGGGGAACCTATGGCTACACCTTC
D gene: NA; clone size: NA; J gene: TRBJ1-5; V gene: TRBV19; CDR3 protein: CASSIVQGSGQPQHF; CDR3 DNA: TGTGCCAGTAGTATAGTACAGGGATCGGGTCAGCCCCAGCATTTT
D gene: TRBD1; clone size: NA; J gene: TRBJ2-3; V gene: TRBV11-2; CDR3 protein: CASRFGGARGRTDTQYF; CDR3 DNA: TGTGCCAGCAGGTTTGGGGGAGCCAGGGGGCGCACAGATACGCAGTATTTT
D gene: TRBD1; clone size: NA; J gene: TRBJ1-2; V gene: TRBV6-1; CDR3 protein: CASSEVQGVYGYTF; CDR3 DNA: TGTGCCAGCAGCGAAGTCCAGGGGGTCTATGGCTACACCTTC
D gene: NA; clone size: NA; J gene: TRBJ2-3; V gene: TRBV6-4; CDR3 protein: CASGRETTDTQYF; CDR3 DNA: TGTGCCAGTGGCAGAGAGACCACAGATACGCAGTATTTT
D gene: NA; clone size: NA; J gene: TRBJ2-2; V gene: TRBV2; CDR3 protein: CASRVGTGLNTGELFF; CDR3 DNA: TGTGCCAGCAGAGTCGGTACAGGCCTAAACACCGGGGAGCTGTTTTTT
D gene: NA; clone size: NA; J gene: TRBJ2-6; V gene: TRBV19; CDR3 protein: CASSRSGAGANVLTF; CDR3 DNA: TGTGCCAGTAGTAGGTCAGGGGCTGGGGCCAACGTCCTGACTTTC